A selection of T cell receptor beta chains follows, all from one sample in a study of patients and donors after allogeneic stem cell transplantation. One entry per CDR3 protein results from TCRdb running MiXCR on the RT-PCR reads. The sample records 160,000 or so distinct CDR3 sequences, roughly 24% being singletons. The specimen was blood, either unsorted or a sorted T cell fraction (not recorded which). The receptors shown here come from a human donor who was either an allogeneic HSCT recipient or a stem cell or donor lymphocyte infusion donor (not recorded which). It is not recorded whose cells these are; they may come from a transplant donor. Each CDR3 is given with its conserved first and last residue. Fields, in order: CDR3 length, J gene, clone size, V gene, D gene, CDR3 protein, CDR3 DNA. A D gene is named only where the DNA matches it firmly. Rows may omit the clone size; those that give it use once, few, many or a size class.

14	TRBJ1-5	.	TRBV5-1	.	CASSYGGGDQPQHF	TGCGCCAGCAGCTACGGAGGAGGGGATCAGCCCCAGCATTTT
15	TRBJ1-2	.	TRBV5-5	.	CASSLSRFAASGYTF	TGTGCCAGCAGCTTGTCAAGGTTCGCAGCGTCTGGCTACACCTTC
16	TRBJ1-2	.	TRBV6-1	.	CASSETEAAPNYGYTF	TGTGCCAGCAGTGAGACTGAGGCGGCTCCTAACTATGGCTACACCTTC
16	TRBJ2-3	few	TRBV20-1	TRBD2	CSARPSGEVRTDTQYF	TGCAGTGCTAGACCAAGCGGGGAGGTGCGCACAGATACGCAGTATTTT
18	TRBJ2-3	many	TRBV29-1	TRBD1	CSVEETGTGGYSTDTQYF	TGCAGCGTTGAAGAAACCGGGACAGGGGGCTATAGTACAGATACGCAGTATTTT
13	TRBJ1-5	.	TRBV20-1	TRBD1	CSAGQGYDQPQHF	TGCAGTGCTGGACAGGGGTACGATCAGCCCCAGCATTTT
14	TRBJ2-2	.	TRBV12-3/TRBV12-4	TRBD1	CAIGGTGHTGELFF	TGTGCCATTGGGGGGACAGGACACACCGGGGAGCTGTTTTTT
14	TRBJ1-6	few	TRBV10-3	.	CAISGTADNSPLHF	TGTGCCATCAGTGGGACAGCCGATAATTCACCCCTCCACTTT
12	TRBJ1-3	many	TRBV12-3/TRBV12-4	.	CASSSPGPTVDF	TGTGCCAGCAGTTCACCGGGACCGACCGTGGATTTT
11	TRBJ1-1	.	TRBV20-1	TRBD1	CSAKGQGEAFF	TGCAGTGCCAAAGGACAGGGAGAAGCTTTCTTT
13	TRBJ1-1	.	TRBV20-1	.	CSASGALNTEAFF	TGCAGTGCTAGTGGGGCTCTGAACACTGAAGCTTTCTTT
13	TRBJ2-1	.	TRBV29-1	TRBD1	CSVPGQGFNEQFF	TGCAGCGTTCCGGGACAGGGATTCAATGAGCAGTTCTTC
14	TRBJ1-1	.	TRBV12-3/TRBV12-4	TRBD1	CASTSSGGRAEAFF	TGTGCCAGCACCTCTTCAGGGGGGAGGGCTGAAGCTTTCTTT
17	TRBJ2-1	.	TRBV5-1	.	CASSPSPLSAAYNEQFF	TGCGCCAGCAGCCCCAGCCCCCTCAGCGCCGCCTACAATGAGCAGTTCTTC
11	TRBJ2-5	.	TRBV6-6	.	CASSQGETQYF	TGTGCCAGCAGTCAAGGGGAGACCCAGTACTTC
14	TRBJ2-3	.	TRBV27	.	CASSLTLSTDTQYF	TGTGCCAGCAGTTTAACTCTGAGCACAGATACGCAGTATTTT
14	TRBJ2-5	.	TRBV5-6	.	CASSLVSSQETQYF	TGTGCCAGCAGCTTGGTTTCTAGCCAAGAGACCCAGTACTTC
16	TRBJ2-1	few	TRBV6-5	.	CASTLGSVGSYNEQFF	TGTGCCAGCACACTGGGCAGTGTTGGCTCCTACAATGAGCAGTTCTTC
14	TRBJ2-1	.	TRBV12-3/TRBV12-4	.	CASSYVRESNEQFF	TGTGCCAGCAGTTACGTCAGGGAAAGCAATGAGCAGTTCTTC
15	TRBJ1-2	.	TRBV28	.	CASTKHPQGDYGYTF	TGTGCCAGCACCAAACACCCACAGGGTGACTATGGCTACACCTTC
15	TRBJ1-4	.	TRBV4-1	.	CASSQGPGLNEKLFF	TGCGCCAGCAGCCAAGGACCGGGCCTTAATGAAAAACTGTTTTTT
17	TRBJ1-6	.	TRBV5-1	.	CASSPVGTALRNSPLHF	TGCGCCAGCAGCCCGGTCGGGACTGCCCTCCGTAATTCACCCCTCCACTTT
14	TRBJ2-5	.	TRBV5-1	TRBD1	CASSLIGQEETQYF	TGCGCCAGCAGCTTGATAGGACAGGAAGAGACCCAGTACTTC
17	TRBJ2-2	few	TRBV5-1	TRBD1	CASSLERTGVDTGELFF	TGCGCCAGCAGCTTGGAACGAACAGGGGTAGACACCGGGGAGCTGTTTTTT
15	TRBJ1-5	many	TRBV12-3/TRBV12-4	.	CASSLNRDGNQPQHF	TGTGCCAGCAGTTTGAACAGGGACGGCAATCAGCCCCAGCATTTT
13	TRBJ2-5	few	TRBV7-2	.	CASSVARLETQYF	TGTGCCAGCAGCGTGGCACGGCTGGAGACCCAGTACTTC
15	TRBJ1-4	.	TRBV20-1	.	CSASSAGATNEKLFF	TGCAGTGCTAGTTCCGCTGGGGCAACTAATGAAAAACTGTTTTTT
14	TRBJ2-5	few	TRBV5-1	.	CASVIWDIQETQYF	TGCGCCAGCGTCATTTGGGACATACAAGAGACCCAGTACTTC
14	TRBJ1-3	few	TRBV7-2	TRBD1	CASSWTGLGNTIYF	TGTGCCAGCAGCTGGACAGGGCTTGGAAACACCATATATTTT
14	TRBJ2-1	.	TRBV12-3/TRBV12-4	TRBD2	CASSFGLAHNEQFF	TGTGCCAGCAGTTTCGGACTAGCCCACAATGAGCAGTTCTTC
14	TRBJ2-5	.	TRBV29-1	TRBD1	CSARTGAYQETQYF	TGCAGCGCCAGGACAGGGGCGTACCAAGAGACCCAGTACTTC
16	TRBJ2-7	.	TRBV7-9	.	CASSLDHGGFSNEQYF	TGTGCCAGCAGCTTAGATCACGGGGGATTCAGCAACGAGCAGTACTTC
12	TRBJ2-1	.	TRBV7-9	.	CASSLTTNEQFF	TGTGCCAGCAGCTTAACAACCAATGAGCAGTTCTTC